This T cell receptor (beta chain) was documented in a study of yellow fever vaccine responses in identical twins. In TCRdb, the RT-PCR reads were re-called with MiXCR into one record per CDR3 protein. The sample carries under 20,000 distinct CDR3 sequences, around 76% recorded once. V shed 5 bases and J 6 bases; nucleotides not matched to a gene: 4. This CDR3 has 13 residues. Germline CDR1 and CDR2: SSHAT and FNYEAQ (reference sequence). The receptor was isolated from a woman aged 18 to 35 who received the yellow fever vaccine. The chain combines TRBV7-7 with TRBJ2-7; 10 positions agree with TRBD2. Source: T cells from blood (PBMCs), unsorted or a sorted subset (not recorded which), taken before or after yellow fever vaccination (not recorded which). The CDR3 DNA sequence: TGTGCCAGCAGCCCTAGCGGGAGTGGCGAGCAGTACTTC. Translation: CASSPSGSGEQYF. The full variable domain, in which reference TRBV7-7 and TRBJ2-7 provide the parts outside the CDR3, is GAGVSQSPRYKVTKRGQDVTLRCDPISSHATLYWYQQALGQGPEFLTYFNYEAQPDKSGLPSDRFSAERPEGSISTLTIQRTEQRDSAMYRCASSPSGSGEQYFGPGTRLTVT.